Presented here are 32 T cell receptor beta chains from one specimen sequenced in a study of CD8 T cells in Susac syndrome. The RNA input was roughly 0.45 to 1 ug, and it was reverse transcribed with random hexamers. TCRdb independently ran MiXCR on the immunoSEQ multiplex PCR reads; one entry per CDR3 protein. The table shows about 66,000 distinct CDR3 sequences, with 85% to 95% occurring only once. Sequencing was done on a sample of CD8+ T cells from PBMCs. Receptor source: a human donor with multiple sclerosis.

This rearrangement joins TRBV5-4 to TRBJ2-1; 11 bases fit TRBD2. J was trimmed by 10 bases and V by 4 bases; bases with no gene match: 7. CDR1 SGHNT and CDR2 YYREEE come from the germline V gene (reference sequence). CDR3 length equals 14 residues. CDR3 loop: CASSGPSSGGEQFF. CDR3 nucleotides: TGTGCCAGCAGCGGCCCCTCTAGCGGGGGGGAGCAGTTCTTC.

The CDR3 coding sequence is TGTGCCAGCAGCGTCAGGGGCAATCAGCCCCAGCATTTT. Translation: CASSVRGNQPQHF. V and J are TRBV7-2 and TRBJ1-5, with D possibly TRBD1 on 5 matching bases. Deletions cut 5 bases from V and 2 bases from J, with 7 bases between. The CDR3 totals 13 residues. In germline, CDR1 is SGHTA, CDR2 FQGNSA.

This clonotype was picked up one time. The gene calls are TRBV19 and TRBJ1-4; 8 bases match TRBD1. The junction had 7 bases not matched to a gene; V was cut back by 4 bases and J by 3 bases. CDR1 and CDR2 (germline): LNHDA, SQIVND (reference sequence). This CDR3 is built from 16 residues. The CDR3 coding sequence is TGTGCCAGTAGTAAAGGACAGGGCAGGGCTAATGAAAAACTGTTTTTT. This encodes CASSKGQGRANEKLFF. Complete variable domain (other parts from reference TRBV19 and TRBJ1-4): DGGITQSPKYLFRKEGQNVTLSCEQNLNHDAMYWYRQDPGQGLRLIYYSQIVNDFQKGDIAEGYSVSREKKESFPLTVTSAQKNPTAFYLCASSKGQGRANEKLFFGSGTQLSVL.

This chain joins TRBV20-1 and TRBJ2-1; the match to TRBD2 covers 9 bases. From germline, CDR1 is DFQATT and CDR2 SNEGSKA (reference sequence). The V segment lost 0 bases and the J segment 8 bases; nucleotides outside the gene matches: 11. The CDR3 spans 16 residues. The CDR3 reads CSARDYSGGLFDEQFF. The CDR3 region has the DNA TGCAGTGCTAGAGACTATAGCGGGGGTCTGTTCGATGAGCAGTTCTTC.

The V call is TRBV15, the J call TRBJ1-1, with TRBD1 identical over 8 bases. This CDR3 comprises 14 residues. Unmatched junction bases numbered 4, after V lost 3 bases and J lost 4 bases. From germline, CDR1 is LNHNV and CDR2 YYDKDF (reference sequence). Written as DNA, the CDR3 is TGTGCCACCAGCAGCTACAGGGGGAGCACTGAAGCTTTCTTT. It codes for CATSSYRGSTEAFF.

This chain joins TRBV5-1 and TRBJ2-1, with 8 bases identical to TRBD2. This CDR3 contains 15 residues. J lost 2 bases, V lost 1 base, and 2 bases had no gene match. In germline, CDR1 is SGHRS, CDR2 YFSETQ. The CDR3 is CASSLSGGPYNEQFF. For the CDR3, the DNA is TGCGCCAGCAGCTTGAGCGGGGGTCCCTACAATGAGCAGTTCTTC.

The chain has TRBV5-1 and TRBJ2-7; possibly TRBD2 for D (6 bases). CDR1 is SGHRS, CDR2 YFSETQ, per germline. CDR3 length: 11 residues. Trimming shortened V by 6 bases and J by 6 bases, and 10 bases separated the two germline ends. CDR3 in DNA: TGCGCCAGCAACCTGGGGGGCGAGCAGTACTTC. Translated, it gives CASNLGGEQYF.

This chain joins TRBV5-1 and TRBJ2-1; D is ambiguous. The CDR3 has 11 residues. Germline values: CDR1 SGHRS, CDR2 YFSETQ. V was cut by 4 bases and J by 7 bases, with 6 bases left in between. The CDR3 sequence: CASSGVNEQFF. In nucleotides, the CDR3 is TGCGCCAGCAGCGGAGTAAATGAGCAGTTCTTC.

The gene calls are TRBV20-1 and TRBJ2-5; 8 nucleotides line up with TRBD2. Germline V lookup: CDR1 DFQATT, CDR2 SNEGSKA (reference sequence). The V gene end was trimmed by 0 bases and the J gene end by 4 bases; junction bases not matched to a gene: 10. This CDR3 comprises 16 residues. DNA for the CDR3: TGCAGTGCTAGAGATATTAGGGGGACTAGAGGAGAGACCCAGTACTTC. It is translated as CSARDIRGTRGETQYF.

This sequence joins TRBV6-1 and TRBJ2-4; D ambiguous. The CDR3 length is 12 residues. Germline CDR1 reads MNHNS; CDR2 reads SASEGT. Trimming removed 2 bases from V and 16 bases from J, with 15 bases in between. The CDR3 spells CASSERTPEVYF. The CDR3 DNA sequence: TGTGCCAGCAGTGAAAGAACTCCCGAGGTCTACTTC.

The chain employs TRBV7-2 and TRBJ2-5; D is undetermined. This CDR3 comprises 14 residues. Germline V gives CDR1 SGHTA, CDR2 FQGNSA. Between the trimmed V and J ends, which lost 4 bases and 5 bases, there was a span of 14 bases. This CDR3 is CASSSRMGIETQYF. As DNA, the CDR3 is TGTGCCAGCAGCTCTCGGATGGGAATTGAGACCCAGTACTTC.

The chain couples TRBV30 to TRBJ2-5; 8 bases agree with TRBD1. The CDR3 has 13 amino acids. Germline CDR1 reads GTSNPN; CDR2 reads SVGIG (reference sequence). Trimming took 4 bases from V and 5 from J; bases not matched to a gene: 6. DNA for the CDR3: TGTGCCTGGACTGGACAGGGCGGGGAGACCCAGTACTTC. Its translation: CAWTGQGGETQYF.

This chain joins TRBV25-1 and TRBJ2-5, with D possibly TRBD2 on 6 matching bases. V dropped 1 base and J dropped 3 bases, with 9 bases sitting between them. The CDR3 contains 14 residues. Germline V gene data show CDR1 as MGHDK and CDR2 as SYGVNS. CDR3 DNA sequence: TGTGCCAGCAGTGAATGGAGGGGTGAAGAGACCCAGTACTTC. Translated, it gives CASSEWRGEETQYF.

This clonotype has a single count. V gene TRBV7-9 combines with J gene TRBJ2-5, with 12 bases that match TRBD2. This CDR3 is built from 16 residues. Losses at the gene ends were 4 bases for V and 2 bases for J; bases not matched to a gene: 5. The germline gives CDR1 SEHNR, CDR2 FQNEAQ (reference sequence). CDR3 protein: CASSSRLAGEQETQYF. CDR3 sequence (DNA): TGTGCCAGCAGCTCTAGACTAGCGGGAGAGCAAGAGACCCAGTACTTC. Variable domain in full (rest from reference TRBV7-9 and TRBJ2-5): DTGVSQNPRHKITKRGQNVTFRCDPISEHNRLYWYRQTLGQGPEFLTYFQNEAQLEKSRLLSDRFSAERPKGSFSTLEIQRTEQGDSAMYLCASSSRLAGEQETQYFGPGTRLLVL.

The chain employs TRBV27 and TRBJ2-1; the D is unclear. Germline CDR1 reads MNHEY; CDR2 reads SMNVEV (reference sequence). With 5 bases removed from V and 6 bases from J, the gap between germline ends came to 14 bases. This CDR3 is built from 14 residues. CDR3 protein: CASSTSGPGNEQFF. As DNA, the CDR3 is TGTGCCAGCAGTACTTCAGGTCCGGGCAATGAGCAGTTCTTC.

J is TRBJ2-1 and V is TRBV27; the D gene is possibly TRBD1 (5 bases). Deletions cut 5 bases from V and 4 bases from J, with 15 bases between. This CDR3 is 15 amino acids long. CDR1 is MNHEY, CDR2 SMNVEV, per germline (reference sequence). This chain's CDR3 is CASSLYRTQYNEQFF. The CDR3 nucleotides are TGTGCCAGCAGTCTCTACCGGACACAATACAATGAGCAGTTCTTC.

The chain joins TRBV11-2 to TRBJ2-5, with a weak D call TRBD1 (6 bases). The CDR3 runs 15 residues. Germline CDR1 and CDR2: SGHAT and FQNNGV. The germline V and J ends were trimmed by 4 bases and 5 bases, with 17 bases remaining between them. In nucleotides, the CDR3 is TGTGCCAGCAGCTCCGAATTGGGGGCCCGGGAGACCCAGTACTTC. This codes for CASSSELGARETQYF.

In DNA form, the CDR3 reads TGTGCGACGTTATCCTACGAGCAGTACTTC. The encoded protein is CATLSYEQYF. The chain joins TRBV28 to TRBJ2-7; D gene unclear. This CDR3 region has 10 residues. CDR1 and CDR2 from the germline V gene are MDHEN and SYDVKM. Full variable domain (rest looked up from reference TRBV28 and TRBJ2-7): DVKVTQSSRYLVKRTGEKVFLECVQDMDHENMFWYRQDPGLGLRLIYFSYDVKMKEKGDIPEGYSVSREKKERFSLILESASTNQTSMYLCATLSYEQYFGPGTRLTVT.

The chain joins TRBV9 to TRBJ2-1; 7 bases are a match to TRBD2. CDR1 is SGDLS, CDR2 YYNGEE, per germline. The CDR3 loop spans 17 amino acids. With V trimmed by 0 bases and J by 8 bases, 14 bases remained unmatched. The CDR3 DNA sequence: TGTGCCAGCAGCGTAGGGGACTACAAATCCGTGGGCGATGAGCAGTTCTTC. Translation: CASSVGDYKSVGDEQFF.

In its sample, this clonotype ranks as medium-sized (0.01 to 0.1%). The chain recombines TRBV7-2 with TRBJ2-7, with D tentatively TRBD1 or TRBD2 (5 bases each). V was trimmed by 7 bases and J by 3 bases, leaving 16 bases between them. The CDR3 extends over 14 amino acids. Germline assignment: CDR1 SGHTA and CDR2 FQGNSA. CDR3 in amino acids: CASTPTGTHYEQYF. For the CDR3, the DNA is TGTGCCAGCACCCCGACGGGGACCCACTACGAGCAGTACTTC. Full variable domain (rest looked up from reference TRBV7-2 and TRBJ2-7): GAGVSQSPSNKVTEKGKDVELRCDPISGHTALYWYRQSLGQGLEFLIYFQGNSAPDKSGLPSDRFSAERTGGSVSTLTIQRTQQEDSAVYLCASTPTGTHYEQYFGPGTRLTVT.

The chain uses TRBV28 and TRBJ2-7; perhaps TRBD2 as D (5 bases). The CDR3 totals 13 residues. Germline loops: CDR1 MDHEN, CDR2 SYDVKM. Trimming removed 3 bases from V and 6 bases from J, with 12 bases in between. CDR3 bases: TGTGCCAGCAGTTTTGAGGGTACGGGCGAGCAGTACTTC. Amino acid sequence: CASSFEGTGEQYF.

The CDR3 DNA reads as TGTGCCAGCAGCTTAGATCTTGGAGATACGCAGTATTTT. It codes for CASSLDLGDTQYF. V is TRBV11-2 and J is TRBJ2-3; D is ambiguous. Germline CDR1 is SGHAT and CDR2 is FQNNGV. V was shortened by 0 bases and J by 5 bases, with 6 bases between the two germline ends. The CDR3 sequence is 13 residues long.

The J gene is TRBJ2-3, the V gene TRBV18; D not resolved. This CDR3 has 12 residues. Trimming pared 0 bases from V and 6 bases from J, leaving 4 bases between. Germline lookup yields CDR1 KGHSH and CDR2 LQKENI. In DNA, the CDR3 is TGTGCCAGCTCACCACCTTTGGATACGCAGTATTTT. Residues: CASSPPLDTQYF.

CDR3 protein: CASSQDLVGVGDSPLHF. The CDR3 DNA follows: TGTGCCAGCAGCCAAGATCTCGTGGGGGTGGGAGATTCACCCCTCCACTTT. The chain has TRBV14 and TRBJ1-6; D may be TRBD1 (5 bases). The germline CDR1 and CDR2 sequences are SGHDN and FVKESK. Trimming left V 0 bases short and J 8 bases short, with 17 bases between. CDR3 size: 17 residues. The complete variable domain, with remaining parts taken from reference TRBV14 and TRBJ1-6, reads EAGVTQFPSHSVIEKGQTVTLRCDPISGHDNLYWYRRVMGKEIKFLLHFVKESKQDESGMPNNRFLAERTGGTYSTLKVQPAELEDSGVYFCASSQDLVGVGDSPLHFGNGTRLTVT.

The J gene is TRBJ2-3, the V gene TRBV29-1, with D tentatively TRBD2 (7 bases). The germline V and J ends were trimmed by 6 bases and 1 base, with 17 bases remaining between them. Germline loops: CDR1 SQVTM, CDR2 ANQGSEA. CDR3 size: 15 residues. The chain's CDR3 is CSVGGVASGTDTQYF. Here the CDR3 DNA reads TGCAGCGTAGGGGGGGTCGCTAGCGGCACAGATACGCAGTATTTT.

This clonotype occurred once. The genes are TRBV28 and TRBJ2-5; the match to TRBD1 covers 8 bases. J gave up 3 bases and V 7 bases, and 7 bases lay outside the gene matches. Germline CDR1 reads MDHEN; CDR2 reads SYDVKM. CDR3 length equals 14 residues. The CDR3 spells CASTRDRPKETQYF. The CDR3 DNA reads as TGTGCCAGCACCCGGGACAGGCCGAAAGAGACCCAGTACTTC.

This clonotype was detected once. The V call is TRBV12-3 or TRBV12-4, the J call TRBJ2-2; TRBD1 might be the D (6 bases). Trimming removed 5 bases from V and 3 bases from J, with 13 bases in between. This CDR3 region has 15 residues. The CDR3 here is CASSPQGGDTGELFF. CDR3 bases: TGTGCCAGCAGTCCCCAAGGGGGAGACACCGGGGAGCTGTTTTTT.

The rearrangement links TRBV27 to TRBJ1-2; 7 nucleotides match TRBD1. The germline gives CDR1 MNHEY, CDR2 SMNVEV (reference sequence). The CDR3 loop spans 14 amino acids. Unmatched junction bases numbered 4, after V lost 5 bases and J lost 1 base. For the CDR3, the DNA is TGTGCCAGCAGTAGAGGGACAGATAACTATGGCTACACCTTC. Protein: CASSRGTDNYGYTF.

The rearrangement links TRBV28 to TRBJ2-7, with D hard to call. This CDR3 has 12 residues. From germline, CDR1 is MDHEN and CDR2 SYDVKM. Trimming took off 6 bases at V and 5 bases at J, with 11 bases between the two ends. Written as DNA, the CDR3 is TGTGCCAGCAGCATCCTCTGGGACGAGCAGTACTTC. It encodes CASSILWDEQYF.

V usage is TRBV4-3 and J usage is TRBJ1-3; weak D call: TRBD1 (5 bases). CDR1 is LGHNA and CDR2 is YSLEER in the germline V gene. This CDR3 region has 14 residues. V lost 4 bases and J lost 2, with 9 bases in between. CDR3 loop: CASSPGAAGNTIYF. CDR3 DNA: TGCGCCAGCAGCCCTGGGGCAGCTGGAAACACCATATATTTT.

This clonotype was recorded only once. The chain uses TRBV9 and TRBJ2-1, with D maybe TRBD1 (6 bases). The CDR3 runs 15 residues. Looked up from germline, CDR1 is SGDLS and CDR2 is YYNGEE. Deletions cut 2 bases from V and 2 bases from J, with 11 bases between. The CDR3 loop reads CASSVARGTYNEQFF. In DNA form, the CDR3 reads TGTGCCAGCAGCGTCGCCAGGGGAACCTACAATGAGCAGTTCTTC.

The chain links TRBV12-3 or TRBV12-4 to TRBJ1-1, with 8 bases fitting TRBD1. CDR3 length equals 14 residues. Trimming took 6 bases from V and 3 from J; bases not matched to a gene: 6. Here the CDR3 DNA reads TGTGCCAGCAGCCTGACAGGGGAGGACACTGAAGCTTTCTTT. It is translated as CASSLTGEDTEAFF.